Reported below is one TCR beta chain. The antigen remains undetermined. This entry comes from a study of shared clonotypes between healthy human individuals. The wider study: Every donor yielded three CD4 naive, three CD4 memory, two CD8 naive and one CD8 memory plate.

Findings and caveats of the study: The low donor count limited represented genetic and exposure-history diversity.

Positively selected for CCR7, the CD45RO-negative cells used as naive CD8 cells excluded terminally differentiated effector memory CD45RA+ cells. Nashville, Tennessee was home to all donors, each a Caucasian adult. The protocol was immunoSEQ multiplex PCR, while the TCRdb copy is restricted to in-frame clones and leaves out a portion. The data contain some 2,000,000 clones, about 95% of them singletons. The sample consisted of naive CD8+ T cells sorted from blood. The TCR originated in a man aged 18 to 30 in good health.

CDR3 DNA sequence: TGTGCCAGCAGCCTCGTCGGGTTAATGGACTACGAGCAGTACTTC. Amino acids: CASSLVGLMDYEQYF. V is TRBV7-9 and J is TRBJ2-7; D remains unclear. Germline V gives CDR1 SEHNR, CDR2 FQNEAQ (reference sequence). V was clipped by 5 bases and J by 3 bases, with 17 bases between them. The CDR3 has 15 amino acids. The variable domain in full, with the rest retrieved from reference TRBV7-9 and TRBJ2-7, is DTGVSQNPRHKITKRGQNVTFRCDPISEHNRLYWYRQTLGQGPEFLTYFQNEAQLEKSRLLSDRFSAERPKGSFSTLEIQRTEQGDSAMYLCASSLVGLMDYEQYFGPGTRLTVT.